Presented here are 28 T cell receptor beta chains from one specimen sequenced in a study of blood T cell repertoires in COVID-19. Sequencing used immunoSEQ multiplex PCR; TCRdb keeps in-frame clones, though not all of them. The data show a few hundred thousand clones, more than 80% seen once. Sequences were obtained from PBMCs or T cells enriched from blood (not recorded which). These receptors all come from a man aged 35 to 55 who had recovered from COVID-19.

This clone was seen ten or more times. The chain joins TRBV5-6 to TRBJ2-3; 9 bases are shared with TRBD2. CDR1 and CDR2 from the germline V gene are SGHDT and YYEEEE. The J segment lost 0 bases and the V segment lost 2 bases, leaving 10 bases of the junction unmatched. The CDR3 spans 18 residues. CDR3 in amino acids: CASSLDAGGPWSTDTQYF. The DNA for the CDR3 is TGTGCCAGCAGCTTAGATGCGGGAGGGCCTTGGAGCACAGATACGCAGTATTTT.

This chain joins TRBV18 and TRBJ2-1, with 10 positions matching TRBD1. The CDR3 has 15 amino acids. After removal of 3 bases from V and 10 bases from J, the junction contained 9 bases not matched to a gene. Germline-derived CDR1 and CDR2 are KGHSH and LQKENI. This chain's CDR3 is CASSPGQGPLKEQFF. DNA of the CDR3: TGTGCCAGCTCACCGGGACAGGGGCCACTAAAAGAGCAGTTCTTC.

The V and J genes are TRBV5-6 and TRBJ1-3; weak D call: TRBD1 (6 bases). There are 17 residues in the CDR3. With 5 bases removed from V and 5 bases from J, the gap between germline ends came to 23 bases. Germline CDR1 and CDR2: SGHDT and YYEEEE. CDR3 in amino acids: CASRSTGSMALRNTIYF. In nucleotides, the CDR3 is TGTGCCAGCAGATCGACAGGATCGATGGCTCTGAGAAACACCATATATTTT.

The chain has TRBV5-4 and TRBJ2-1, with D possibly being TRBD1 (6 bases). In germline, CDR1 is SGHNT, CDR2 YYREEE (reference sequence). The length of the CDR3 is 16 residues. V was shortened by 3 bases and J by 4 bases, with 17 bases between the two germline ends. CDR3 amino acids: CASSSFSQGLYNEQFF. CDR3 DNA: TGTGCCAGCAGCTCATTTAGCCAGGGGTTGTACAATGAGCAGTTCTTC.

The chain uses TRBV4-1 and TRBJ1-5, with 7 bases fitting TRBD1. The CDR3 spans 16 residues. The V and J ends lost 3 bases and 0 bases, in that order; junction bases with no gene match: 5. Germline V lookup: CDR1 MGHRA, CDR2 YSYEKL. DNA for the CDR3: TGCGCCAGCAGCCAGGCACAGGGGTATAGCAATCAGCCCCAGCATTTT. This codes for CASSQAQGYSNQPQHF.

The CDR3 sequence: CATSEGTSGGGGELFF. CDR3 coding DNA: TGTGCCACCAGTGAAGGGACTAGCGGGGGAGGCGGGGAGCTGTTTTTT. J is TRBJ2-2 and V is TRBV24-1; 14 bases agree with TRBD2. Germline lookup yields CDR1 KGHDR and CDR2 SFDVKD. Unmatched junction bases numbered 4, after V lost 4 bases and J lost 7 bases. The CDR3 is 16 residues long.

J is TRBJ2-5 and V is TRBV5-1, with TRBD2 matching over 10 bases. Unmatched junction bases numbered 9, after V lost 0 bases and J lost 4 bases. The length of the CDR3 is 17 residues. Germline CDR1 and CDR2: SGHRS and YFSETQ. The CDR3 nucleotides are TGCGCCAGCAGCTTGGACCCTAGCGGGAGAGGTGGAGAGACCCAGTACTTC. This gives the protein CASSLDPSGRGGETQYF.

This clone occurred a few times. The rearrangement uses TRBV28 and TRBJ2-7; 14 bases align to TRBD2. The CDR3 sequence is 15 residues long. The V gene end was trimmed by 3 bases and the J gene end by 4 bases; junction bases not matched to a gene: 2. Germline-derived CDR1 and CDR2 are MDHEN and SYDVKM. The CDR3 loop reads CASSFGLAGGYEQYF. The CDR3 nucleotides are TGTGCCAGCAGTTTCGGACTAGCGGGAGGTTACGAGCAGTACTTC.

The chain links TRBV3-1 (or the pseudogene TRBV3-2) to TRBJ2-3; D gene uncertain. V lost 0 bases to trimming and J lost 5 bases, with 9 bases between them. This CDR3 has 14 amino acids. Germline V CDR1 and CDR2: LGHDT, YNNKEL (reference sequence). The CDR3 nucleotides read TGTGCCAGCAGCCAAGAGTTAGGCGGAGATACGCAGTATTTT. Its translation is CASSQELGGDTQYF.

The CDR3 loop is CAISESGTATEAFF. DNA for the CDR3: TGTGCCATCAGTGAATCCGGGACAGCCACTGAAGCTTTCTTT. J is TRBJ1-1 and V is TRBV10-3; TRBD1 matches 7 bases. There are 14 residues in the CDR3. J was trimmed by 4 bases and V by 3 bases; bases with no gene match: 5. Germline loops: CDR1 ENHRY, CDR2 SYGVKD.

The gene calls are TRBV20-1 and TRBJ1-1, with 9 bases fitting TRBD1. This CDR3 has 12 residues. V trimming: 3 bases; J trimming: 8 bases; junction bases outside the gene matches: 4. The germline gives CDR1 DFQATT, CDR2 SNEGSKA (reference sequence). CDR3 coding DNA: TGCAGTGCTAGTGGGACAGGGTTGGAAGCTTTCTTT. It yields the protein CSASGTGLEAFF.

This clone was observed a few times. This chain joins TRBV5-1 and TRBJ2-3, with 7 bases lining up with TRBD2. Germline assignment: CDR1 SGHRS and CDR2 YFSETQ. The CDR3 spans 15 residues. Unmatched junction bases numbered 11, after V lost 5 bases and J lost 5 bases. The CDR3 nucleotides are TGCGCCAGCAGTTTAGCGGGCGGGCGCCAAGATACGCAGTATTTT. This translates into CASSLAGGRQDTQYF.

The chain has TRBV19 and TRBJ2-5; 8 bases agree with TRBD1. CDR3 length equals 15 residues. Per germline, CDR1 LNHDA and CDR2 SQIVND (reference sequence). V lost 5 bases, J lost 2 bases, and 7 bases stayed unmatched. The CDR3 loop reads CASSVVGTGQETQYF. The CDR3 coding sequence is TGTGCCAGTAGTGTCGTTGGGACAGGACAAGAGACCCAGTACTTC.

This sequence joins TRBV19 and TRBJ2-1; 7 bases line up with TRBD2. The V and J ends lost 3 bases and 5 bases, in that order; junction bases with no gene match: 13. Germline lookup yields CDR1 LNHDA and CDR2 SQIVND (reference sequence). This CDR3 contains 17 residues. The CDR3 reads CASSIMGMARGDNEQFF. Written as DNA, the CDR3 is TGTGCCAGTAGTATTATGGGAATGGCCCGGGGGGACAATGAGCAGTTCTTC. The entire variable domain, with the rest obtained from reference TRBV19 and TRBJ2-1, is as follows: DGGITQSPKYLFRKEGQNVTLSCEQNLNHDAMYWYRQDPGQGLRLIYYSQIVNDFQKGDIAEGYSVSREKKESFPLTVTSAQKNPTAFYLCASSIMGMARGDNEQFFGPGTRLTVL.

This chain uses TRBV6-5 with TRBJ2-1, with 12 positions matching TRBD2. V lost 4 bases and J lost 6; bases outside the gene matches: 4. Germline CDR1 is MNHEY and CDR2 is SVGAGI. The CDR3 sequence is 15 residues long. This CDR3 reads CASSSSGGGINEQFF. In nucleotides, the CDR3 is TGTGCCAGCAGTTCTAGCGGGGGGGGTATCAATGAGCAGTTCTTC.

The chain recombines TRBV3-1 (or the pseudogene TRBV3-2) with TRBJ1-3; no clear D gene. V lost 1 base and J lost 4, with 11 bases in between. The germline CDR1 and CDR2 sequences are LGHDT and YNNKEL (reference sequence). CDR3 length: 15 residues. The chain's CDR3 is CASSQGGGRGNTIYF. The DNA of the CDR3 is TGTGCCAGCAGCCAAGGAGGAGGGAGGGGAAACACCATATATTTT.

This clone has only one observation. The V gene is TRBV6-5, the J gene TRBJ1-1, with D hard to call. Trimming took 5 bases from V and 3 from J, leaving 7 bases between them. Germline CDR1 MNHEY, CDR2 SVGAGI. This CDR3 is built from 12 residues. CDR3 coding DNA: TGTGCCAGCAGTCTAGATTACACTGAAGCTTTCTTT. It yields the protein CASSLDYTEAFF.

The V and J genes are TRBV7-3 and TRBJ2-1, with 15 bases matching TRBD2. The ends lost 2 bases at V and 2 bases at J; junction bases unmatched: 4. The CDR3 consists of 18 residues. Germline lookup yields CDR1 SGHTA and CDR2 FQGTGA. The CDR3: CASSLGLAGGPAYNEQFF. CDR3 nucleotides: TGTGCCAGCAGCTTAGGACTAGCGGGAGGGCCGGCCTACAATGAGCAGTTCTTC.

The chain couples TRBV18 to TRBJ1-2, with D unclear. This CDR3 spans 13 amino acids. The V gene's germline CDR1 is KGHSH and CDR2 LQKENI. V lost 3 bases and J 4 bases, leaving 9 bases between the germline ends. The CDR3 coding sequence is TGTGCCAGCTCACCCGGAGAGGGCTATGGCTACACCTTC. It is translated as CASSPGEGYGYTF.

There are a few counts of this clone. This CDR3 is CASSFIAGQTGELFF. DNA for the CDR3: TGCGCCAGCAGCTTCATAGCGGGCCAAACCGGGGAGCTGTTTTTT. The chain combines TRBV5-1 with TRBJ2-2; 7 nucleotides line up with TRBD2. CDR1 is SGHRS, CDR2 YFSETQ, per germline. The CDR3 has 15 residues. Germline trimming cut 2 bases from V and 5 bases from J; bases unmatched to any gene: 6.

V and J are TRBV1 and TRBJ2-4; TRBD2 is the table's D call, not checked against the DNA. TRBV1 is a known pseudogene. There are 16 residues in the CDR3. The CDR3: CTSWTSGGLAKNIQYF. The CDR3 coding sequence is TGCACCAGCTGGACTAGCGGGGGGTTAGCCAAAAACATTCAGTACTTC.

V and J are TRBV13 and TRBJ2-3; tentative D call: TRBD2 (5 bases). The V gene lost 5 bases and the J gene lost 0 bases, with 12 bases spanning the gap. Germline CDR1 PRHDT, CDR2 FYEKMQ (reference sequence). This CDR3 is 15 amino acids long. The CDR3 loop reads CASSERPYSTDTQYF. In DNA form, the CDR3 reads TGTGCCAGCAGCGAGCGGCCTTATAGCACAGATACGCAGTATTTT.

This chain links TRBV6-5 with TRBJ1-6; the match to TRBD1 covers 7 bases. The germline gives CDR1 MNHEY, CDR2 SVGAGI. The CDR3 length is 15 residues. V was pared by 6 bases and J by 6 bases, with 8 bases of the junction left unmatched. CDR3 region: CASSPPRGFNSPLHF. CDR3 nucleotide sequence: TGTGCCAGCAGCCCCCCCAGGGGGTTTAATTCACCCCTCCACTTT.

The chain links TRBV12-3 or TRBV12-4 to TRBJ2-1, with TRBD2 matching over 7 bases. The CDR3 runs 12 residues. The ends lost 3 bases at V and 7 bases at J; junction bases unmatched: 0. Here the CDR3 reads CASSLGGNEQFF. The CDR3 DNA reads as TGTGCCAGCAGTTTGGGAGGGAATGAGCAGTTCTTC.

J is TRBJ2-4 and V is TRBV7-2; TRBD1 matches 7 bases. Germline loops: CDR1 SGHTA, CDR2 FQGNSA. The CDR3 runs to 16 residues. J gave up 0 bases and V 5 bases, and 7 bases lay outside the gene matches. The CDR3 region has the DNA TGTGCCAGCAGCACGACAGGGTATCTAGCCAAAAACATTCAGTACTTC. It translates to CASSTTGYLAKNIQYF.

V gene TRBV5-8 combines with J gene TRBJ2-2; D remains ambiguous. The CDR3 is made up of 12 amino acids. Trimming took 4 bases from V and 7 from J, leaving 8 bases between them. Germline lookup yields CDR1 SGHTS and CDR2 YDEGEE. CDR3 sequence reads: CASSAFGGELFF. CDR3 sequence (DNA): TGTGCCAGCAGCGCCTTCGGCGGGGAGCTGTTTTTT. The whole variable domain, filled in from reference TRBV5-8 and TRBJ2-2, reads EAGVTQSPTHLIKTRGQQATLRCSPISGHTSVYWYQQALGLGLQFLLWYDEGEERNRGNFPPRFSGRQFPNYSSELNVNALELEDSALYLCASSAFGGELFFGEGSRLTVL.

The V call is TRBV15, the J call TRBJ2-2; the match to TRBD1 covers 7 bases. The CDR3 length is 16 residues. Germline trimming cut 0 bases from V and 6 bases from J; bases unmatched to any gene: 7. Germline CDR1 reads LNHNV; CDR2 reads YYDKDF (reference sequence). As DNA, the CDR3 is TGTGCCACCAGCAGAGATAACAGGGGTGCGGCCGGGGAGCTGTTTTTT. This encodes CATSRDNRGAAGELFF.

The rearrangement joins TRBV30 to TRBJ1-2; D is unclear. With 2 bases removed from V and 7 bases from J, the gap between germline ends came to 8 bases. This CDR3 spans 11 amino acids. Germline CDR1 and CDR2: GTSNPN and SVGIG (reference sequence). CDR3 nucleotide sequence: TGTGCCTGGAGTCCGGGTGCTGGCTACACCTTC. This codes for CAWSPGAGYTF.